These 2 T cell receptor beta chains were all obtained from the same sample, sequenced in a study of molecular identifiers for immune sequencing clone quantification. TCRdb redid the calling of the PCR reads with MiXCR, one entry per CDR3 protein. The repertoire holds about 640,000 distinct CDR3 sequences, with about 20% as singletons. Sequencing was carried out using naive CD8+ T cells from blood, with Jurkat cell RNA spiked in. Subset reported: FACS-sorted CD8+CD4-CCR7+CD45RA+ naive T cells. These receptors came from a human donor in good health. Some libraries in this study had Jurkat cell RNA spiked in.

Ten or more counts support this clonotype. The chain uses TRBV4-3 and TRBJ1-1; a weak D match, TRBD1 (6 bases). Germline V gene sequence: CDR1 LGHNA, CDR2 YSLEER. The CDR3 runs 16 residues. V lost 0 bases to trimming and J lost 4 bases, with 15 bases between them. The CDR3 DNA sequence: TGCGCCAGCAGCCAAGATTGGTCCCAGGGGAGCACTGAAGCTTTCTTT. This gives the protein CASSQDWSQGSTEAFF.

In this sample, this clonotype turned up many times. The gene calls are TRBV23-1 and TRBJ2-5, with 9 nucleotides matching TRBD1. TRBV23-1 has ORF status, its function being uncertain. CDR3 size: 15 residues. Trimming at V came to 4 bases and at J to 3 bases, leaving 6 bases not matched to a gene. The CDR3 spells CASSRRTGAKETQYF. Here the CDR3 DNA reads TGCGCCAGCAGTCGGAGGACAGGGGCAAAAGAGACCCAGTACTTC.